These T cell receptor beta chains were read from a single sample in a study of PD-1 blockade in classical Hodgkin lymphoma. Data came from immunoSEQ multiplex PCR; TCRdb stores just in-frame clones and leaves some out. The table has fewer than 20,000 clones, about 83% seen once; the top ten hold 7.5% to 9.5%. Sequencing was done on a sample of peripheral blood mononuclear cells (PBMCs). All receptors derive from a human donor with classical Hodgkin lymphoma. CDR3s include the opening cysteine and the closing phenylalanine or tryptophan.

J gene: TRBJ1-1
V gene: TRBV16
CDR3 protein: CASSPPAGTANTEAFF

J gene: TRBJ2-7
V gene: TRBV29-1
CDR3 protein: CSVSRGGVEEQYF

J gene: TRBJ1-1
V gene: TRBV6-5
CDR3 protein: CASSARGRGTEAFF

J gene: TRBJ2-2
V gene: TRBV19
CDR3 protein: CASSAQGGTGELFF

J gene: TRBJ2-1
V gene: TRBV21-1
CDR3 protein: CASDSGGDYNEQFF

J gene: TRBJ2-5
V gene: TRBV27
CDR3 protein: CASSFRGRRGETQYF

J gene: TRBJ2-5
V gene: TRBV7-9
CDR3 protein: CASSLGVRETQYF

J gene: TRBJ1-5
V gene: TRBV15
CDR3 protein: CATSRDISQPQHF

J gene: TRBJ1-2
V gene: TRBV7-9
CDR3 protein: CASSPQDRYGYTF

J gene: TRBJ2-7
V gene: TRBV25-1
CDR3 protein: CASSVRDRDNEQYF

J gene: TRBJ2-7
V gene: TRBV28
CDR3 protein: CASSLLSSGTATYEQYF

J gene: TRBJ1-2
V gene: TRBV10-1
CDR3 protein: CASSDSSYGYTF

J gene: TRBJ2-3
V gene: TRBV28
CDR3 protein: CASGSPDRESTDTQYF

J gene: TRBJ1-2
V gene: TRBV7-2
CDR3 protein: CASSSSAGAGYGYTF

J gene: TRBJ2-1
V gene: TRBV5-1
CDR3 protein: CASSRDTGGSYNEQFF

J gene: TRBJ2-5
V gene: TRBV2
CDR3 protein: CASSGGIQETQYF

J gene: TRBJ1-2
V gene: TRBV19
CDR3 protein: CASSSNRGLGDGYTF

J gene: TRBJ2-3
V gene: TRBV28
CDR3 protein: CASSLGQRTDTQYF

J gene: TRBJ2-5
V gene: TRBV21-1
CDR3 protein: CASSKTRGRQETQYF

J gene: TRBJ2-7
V gene: TRBV6-6
CDR3 protein: CASSPRTSGRLEQYF

J gene: TRBJ1-5
V gene: TRBV6-6
CDR3 protein: CATQRGGNQPQHF

J gene: TRBJ1-1
V gene: TRBV15
CDR3 protein: CATSSDVGLTAFF

J gene: TRBJ2-3
V gene: TRBV5-1
CDR3 protein: CASSSGLEGTDTQYF

J gene: TRBJ2-1
V gene: TRBV21-1
CDR3 protein: CASSLPGTGDNEQFF

J gene: TRBJ2-3
V gene: TRBV7-8
CDR3 protein: CASSLRRDPNEDTQYF

J gene: TRBJ1-1
V gene: TRBV5-1
CDR3 protein: CASSLAGANTEAFF

J gene: TRBJ2-7
V gene: TRBV7-9
CDR3 protein: CASSLPGTYEQYF

J gene: TRBJ2-5
V gene: TRBV9
CDR3 protein: CASSPTSGEETQYF

J gene: TRBJ2-3
V gene: TRBV7-9
CDR3 protein: CASSPFLLGTDTQYF

J gene: TRBJ2-3
V gene: TRBV5-1
CDR3 protein: CASSLGTSGDTDTQYF

J gene: TRBJ1-1
V gene: TRBV2
CDR3 protein: CASTLEGTEAFF

J gene: TRBJ2-3
V gene: TRBV7-2
CDR3 protein: CASSSGTPRTDTQYF

J gene: TRBJ2-2
V gene: TRBV6-1
CDR3 protein: CASSEQDRAAGELFF

J gene: TRBJ2-3
V gene: TRBV18
CDR3 protein: CASSPGRPRDTQYF

J gene: TRBJ1-2
V gene: TRBV15
CDR3 protein: CATSRDRPRDYGYTF

J gene: TRBJ1-1
V gene: TRBV13
CDR3 protein: CASSQGAGEAFF

J gene: TRBJ2-5
V gene: TRBV6-1
CDR3 protein: CASGGGFGGAETQYF

J gene: TRBJ2-1
V gene: TRBV6-5
CDR3 protein: CASSYVGGVDEQFF

J gene: TRBJ2-7
V gene: TRBV5-6
CDR3 protein: CASSSGRFYEQYF

J gene: TRBJ2-1
V gene: TRBV14
CDR3 protein: CASSQGSPGEQFF

J gene: TRBJ2-3
V gene: TRBV19
CDR3 protein: CASSLAVSTDTQYF

J gene: TRBJ1-2
V gene: TRBV19
CDR3 protein: CASSIGAGPAVNYGYTF

J gene: TRBJ2-1
V gene: TRBV25-1
CDR3 protein: CASSDGGRYNEQFF

J gene: TRBJ2-1
V gene: TRBV6-4
CDR3 protein: CASSTSGEGYNEQFF

J gene: TRBJ1-5
V gene: TRBV11-2
CDR3 protein: CASSFVPGTPNQPQHF

J gene: TRBJ2-5
V gene: TRBV6-6
CDR3 protein: CASESLQETQYF

J gene: TRBJ2-3
V gene: TRBV28
CDR3 protein: CASSFLKLGTDTQYF

J gene: TRBJ2-3
V gene: TRBV5-1
CDR3 protein: CASSLVSGRDTDTQYF

J gene: TRBJ2-7
V gene: TRBV27
CDR3 protein: CASSLSHSAGTYEQYF

J gene: TRBJ1-6
V gene: TRBV19
CDR3 protein: CATLLGATRSPLHF

J gene: TRBJ1-5
V gene: TRBV28
CDR3 protein: CASSLWQGGDVSNQPQHF

J gene: TRBJ1-5
V gene: TRBV19
CDR3 protein: CASSLDRDKPQHF

J gene: TRBJ2-7
V gene: TRBV2
CDR3 protein: CASSGQGERGIYEQYF

J gene: TRBJ1-4
V gene: TRBV2
CDR3 protein: CASSETQGATNEKLFF

J gene: TRBJ2-2
V gene: TRBV18
CDR3 protein: CASSPPSGTGELFF

J gene: TRBJ1-2
V gene: TRBV5-6
CDR3 protein: CASSSLFTNYGYTF

J gene: TRBJ2-1
V gene: TRBV28
CDR3 protein: CAAGGSYNEQFF

J gene: TRBJ2-3
V gene: TRBV9
CDR3 protein: CASSYLSLDTQYF